One TCR beta chain is described in this entry. The antigen remains undetermined. The germline V gene has CDR1 SNHLY and CDR2 FYNNEI. V shed 6 bases and J 1 base; nucleotides not matched to a gene: 4. CDR3 length: 16 residues. These data come from a study of cytomegalovirus exposure and HLA in healthy donors. Whole-study results and caveats: Previously analyzed data showed that most TCR beta V segments were productive at a frequency of about 90% or about 30%.

Every donor was a healthy person donating bone marrow. PCR employed 60 Vbeta and 13 Jbeta primers. Some clones are missing from TCRdb's copy, which holds only in-frame ones; the method was immunoSEQ multiplex PCR. The sample yields roughly 99,000 clones, approximately 73% seen once. V and J are TRBV2 and TRBJ1-6, with 9 bases aligning to TRBD1. What was sequenced was PBMCs. The sequence was obtained from a man aged 25-45 years in good health and CMV-seronegative. This CDR3 is CASSLGTGSYNSPLHF. The CDR3 nucleotides are TGTGCCAGCAGCCTGGGGACAGGGTCCTATAATTCACCCCTCCACTTT.